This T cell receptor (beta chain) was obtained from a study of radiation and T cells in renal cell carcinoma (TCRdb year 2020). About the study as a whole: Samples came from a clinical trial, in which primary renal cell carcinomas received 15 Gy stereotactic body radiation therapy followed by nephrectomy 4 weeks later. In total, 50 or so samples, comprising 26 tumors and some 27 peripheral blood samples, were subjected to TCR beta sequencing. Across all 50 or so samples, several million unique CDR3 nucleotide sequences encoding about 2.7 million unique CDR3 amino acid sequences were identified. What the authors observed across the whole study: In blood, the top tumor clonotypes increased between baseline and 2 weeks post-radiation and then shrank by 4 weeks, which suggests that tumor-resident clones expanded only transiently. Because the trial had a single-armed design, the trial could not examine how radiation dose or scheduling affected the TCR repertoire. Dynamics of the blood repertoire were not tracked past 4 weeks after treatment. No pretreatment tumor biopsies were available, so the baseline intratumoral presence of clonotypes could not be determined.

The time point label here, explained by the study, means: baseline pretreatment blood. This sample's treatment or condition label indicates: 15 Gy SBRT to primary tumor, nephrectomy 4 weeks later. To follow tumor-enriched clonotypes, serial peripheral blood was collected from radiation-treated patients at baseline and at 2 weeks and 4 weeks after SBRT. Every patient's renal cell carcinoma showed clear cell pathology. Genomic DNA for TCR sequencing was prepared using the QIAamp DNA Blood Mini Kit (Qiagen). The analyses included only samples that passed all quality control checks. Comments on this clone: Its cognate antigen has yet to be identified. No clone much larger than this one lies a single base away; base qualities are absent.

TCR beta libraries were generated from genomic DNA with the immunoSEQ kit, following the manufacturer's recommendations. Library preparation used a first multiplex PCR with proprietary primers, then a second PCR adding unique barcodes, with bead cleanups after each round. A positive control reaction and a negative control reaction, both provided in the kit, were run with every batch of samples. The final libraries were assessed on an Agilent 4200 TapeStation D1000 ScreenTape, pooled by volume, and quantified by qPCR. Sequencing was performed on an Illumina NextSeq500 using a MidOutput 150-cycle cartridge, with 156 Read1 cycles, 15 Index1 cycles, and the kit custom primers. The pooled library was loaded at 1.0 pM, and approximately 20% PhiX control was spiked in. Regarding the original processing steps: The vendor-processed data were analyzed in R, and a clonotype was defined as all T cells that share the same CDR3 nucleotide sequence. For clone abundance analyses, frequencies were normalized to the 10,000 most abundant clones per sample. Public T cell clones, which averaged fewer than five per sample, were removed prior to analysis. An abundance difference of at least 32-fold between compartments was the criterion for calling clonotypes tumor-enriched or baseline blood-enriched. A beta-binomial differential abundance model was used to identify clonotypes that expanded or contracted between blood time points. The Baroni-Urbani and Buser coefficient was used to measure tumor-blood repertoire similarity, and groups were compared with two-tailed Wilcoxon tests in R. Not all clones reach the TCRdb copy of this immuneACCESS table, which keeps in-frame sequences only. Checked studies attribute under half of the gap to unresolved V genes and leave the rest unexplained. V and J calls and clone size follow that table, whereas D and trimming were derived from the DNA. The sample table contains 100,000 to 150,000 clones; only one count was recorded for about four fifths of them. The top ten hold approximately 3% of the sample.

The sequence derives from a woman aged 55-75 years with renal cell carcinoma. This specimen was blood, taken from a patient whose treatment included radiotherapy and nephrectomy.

The DNA reads as follows: TGTGCCAGCAGCCCGAGGGGGGTCAATTCACCCCTCCACTTT. Its protein reads: CASSPRGVNSPLHF. The rearranged chain carries TRBV2 and TRBJ1-6; TRBD1 is perhaps the D gene, given 6 matching bases. CDR1 and CDR2 are read off the germline V gene as SNHLY and FYNNEI. CDR3 length: 14 amino acids, cysteine to phenylalanine. The kept DNA is CDR3 alone, 42 bases in frame from the first base. Trimming costs V 6 bases and J 7 bases, and their ends lie 13 bases apart.